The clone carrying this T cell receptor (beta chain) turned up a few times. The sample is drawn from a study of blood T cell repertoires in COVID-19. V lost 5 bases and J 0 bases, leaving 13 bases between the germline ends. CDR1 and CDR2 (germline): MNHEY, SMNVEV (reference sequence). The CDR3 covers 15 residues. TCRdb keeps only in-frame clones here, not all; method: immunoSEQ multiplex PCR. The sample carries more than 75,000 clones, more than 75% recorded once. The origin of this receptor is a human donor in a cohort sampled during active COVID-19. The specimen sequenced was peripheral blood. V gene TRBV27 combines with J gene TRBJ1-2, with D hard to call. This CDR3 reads CASSPGRGANYGYTF. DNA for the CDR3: TGTGCCAGCAGTCCCGGACGGGGAGCTAACTATGGCTACACCTTC.